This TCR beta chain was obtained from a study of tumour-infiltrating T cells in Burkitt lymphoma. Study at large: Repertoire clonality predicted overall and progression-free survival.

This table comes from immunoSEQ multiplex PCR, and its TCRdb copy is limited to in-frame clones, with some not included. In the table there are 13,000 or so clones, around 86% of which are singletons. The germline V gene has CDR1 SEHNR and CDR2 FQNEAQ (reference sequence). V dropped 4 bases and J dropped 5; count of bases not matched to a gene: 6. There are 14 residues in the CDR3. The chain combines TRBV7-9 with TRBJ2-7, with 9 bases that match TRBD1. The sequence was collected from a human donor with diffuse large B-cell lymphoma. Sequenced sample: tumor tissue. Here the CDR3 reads CASSSGQGLNEQYF. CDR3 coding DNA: TGTGCCAGCAGCTCCGGACAGGGGCTTAACGAGCAGTACTTC.